This T cell receptor (beta chain) was identified during a study of identical twins. Findings and caveats of the study: Insertions ran lower in abundant cord blood beta clonotypes, though not in memory repertoires. Without tracking the same donors, conclusions rested on cross-sectional statistical analysis. Zero-insertion findings could be partly confounded by invariant cells (MAIT and iNKT cells).

For this clonotype: What it recognizes is unknown.

The V and J ends lost 7 bases and 0 bases respectively, with 8 bases between them. Germline V CDR1 and CDR2: DFQATT, SNEGSKA (reference sequence). CDR3 length: 12 residues. Unique molecular identifiers were present on cDNA, and template switching added a universal primer site. TCRdb reanalysed the 5' RACE reads using MiXCR and keeps one entry per CDR3 protein. The repertoire holds about 20,000 distinct CDR3 sequences, with just under 70% as singletons. The specimen sequenced was memory (CD45RO+) T cells sorted from blood. This receptor was obtained from a woman under 30 in good health. This table probably holds off-target reads from a library built for another chain. V usage is TRBV20-1 and J usage is TRBJ2-3; D gene unclear. The CDR3 coding sequence is TGCAGTGTTGGCTCTAGCACAGATACGCAGTATTTT. Its translation is CSVGSSTDTQYF.